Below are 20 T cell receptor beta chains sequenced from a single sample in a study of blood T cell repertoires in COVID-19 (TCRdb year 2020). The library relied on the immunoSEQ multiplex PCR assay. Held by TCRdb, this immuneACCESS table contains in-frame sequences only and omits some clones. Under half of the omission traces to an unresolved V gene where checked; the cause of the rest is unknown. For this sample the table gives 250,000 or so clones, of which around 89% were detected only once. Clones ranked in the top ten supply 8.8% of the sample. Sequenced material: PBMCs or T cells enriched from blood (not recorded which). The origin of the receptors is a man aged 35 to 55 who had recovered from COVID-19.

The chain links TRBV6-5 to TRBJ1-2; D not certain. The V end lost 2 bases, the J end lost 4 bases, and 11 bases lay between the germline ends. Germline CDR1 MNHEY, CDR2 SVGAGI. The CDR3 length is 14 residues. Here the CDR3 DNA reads TGTGCCAGCAGTTACGTGTACCCGGGCTATGGCTACACCTTC. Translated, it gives CASSYVYPGYGYTF.

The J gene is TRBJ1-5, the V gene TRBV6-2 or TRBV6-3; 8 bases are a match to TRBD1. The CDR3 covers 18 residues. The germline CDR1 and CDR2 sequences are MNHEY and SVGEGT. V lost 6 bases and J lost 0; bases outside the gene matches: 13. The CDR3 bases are TGTGCCAGCAGCGATCAGTTGGACAGGGCTTATAGCAATCAGCCCCAGCATTTT. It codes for CASSDQLDRAYSNQPQHF.

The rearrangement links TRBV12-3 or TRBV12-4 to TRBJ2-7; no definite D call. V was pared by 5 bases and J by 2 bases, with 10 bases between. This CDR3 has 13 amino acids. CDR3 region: CASSPRVPYEQYF. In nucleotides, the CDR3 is TGTGCCAGCAGTCCCCGAGTACCCTACGAGCAGTACTTC.

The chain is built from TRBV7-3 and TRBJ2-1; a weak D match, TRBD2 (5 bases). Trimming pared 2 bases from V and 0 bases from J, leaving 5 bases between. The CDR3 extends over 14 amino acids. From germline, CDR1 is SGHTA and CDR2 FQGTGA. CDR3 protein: CASSLRGSYNEQFF. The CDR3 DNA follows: TGTGCCAGCAGCTTACGGGGCTCCTACAATGAGCAGTTCTTC.

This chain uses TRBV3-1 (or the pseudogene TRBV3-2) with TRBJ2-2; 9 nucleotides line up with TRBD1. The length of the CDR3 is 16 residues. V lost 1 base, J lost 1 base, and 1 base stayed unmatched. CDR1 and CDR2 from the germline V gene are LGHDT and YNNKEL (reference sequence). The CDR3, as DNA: TGTGCCAGCAGCCAAGGACAGGGGGGGAACACCGGGGAGCTGTTTTTT. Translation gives CASSQGQGGNTGELFF.

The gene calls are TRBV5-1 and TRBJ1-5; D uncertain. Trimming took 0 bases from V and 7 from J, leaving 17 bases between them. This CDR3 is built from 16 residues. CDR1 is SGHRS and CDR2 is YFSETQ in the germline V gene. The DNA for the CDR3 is TGCGCCAGCAGCTTGGATCCAGTTTCAGGTCTACAGCCCCAGCATTTT. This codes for CASSLDPVSGLQPQHF.

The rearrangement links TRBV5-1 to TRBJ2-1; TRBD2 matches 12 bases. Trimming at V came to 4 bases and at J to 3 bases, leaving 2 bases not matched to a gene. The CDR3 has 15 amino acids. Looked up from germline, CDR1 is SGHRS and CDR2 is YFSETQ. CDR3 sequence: CASSMTSGSYNEQFF. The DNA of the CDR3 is TGCGCCAGCAGCATGACTAGCGGGAGCTACAATGAGCAGTTCTTC.

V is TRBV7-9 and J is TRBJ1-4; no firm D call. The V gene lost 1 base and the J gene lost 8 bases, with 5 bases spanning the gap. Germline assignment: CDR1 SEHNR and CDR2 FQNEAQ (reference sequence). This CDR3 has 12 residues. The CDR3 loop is CASSLGQEKLFF. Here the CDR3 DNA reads TGTGCCAGCAGCTTAGGTCAGGAAAAACTGTTTTTT. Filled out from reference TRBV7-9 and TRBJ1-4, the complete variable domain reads DTGVSQNPRHKITKRGQNVTFRCDPISEHNRLYWYRQTLGQGPEFLTYFQNEAQLEKSRLLSDRFSAERPKGSFSTLEIQRTEQGDSAMYLCASSLGQEKLFFGSGTQLSVL.

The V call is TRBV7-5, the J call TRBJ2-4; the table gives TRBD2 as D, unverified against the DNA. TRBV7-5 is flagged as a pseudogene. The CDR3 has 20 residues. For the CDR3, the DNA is TGTGCCAGAAGCGAAACCGCGGGACTAGCGGGACCCCTAGCCAAAAACATTCAGTACTTC. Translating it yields CARSETAGLAGPLAKNIQYF.

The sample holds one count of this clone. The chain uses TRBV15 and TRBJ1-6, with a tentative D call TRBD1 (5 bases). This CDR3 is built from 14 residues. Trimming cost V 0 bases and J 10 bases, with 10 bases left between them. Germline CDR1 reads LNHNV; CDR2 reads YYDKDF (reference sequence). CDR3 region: CATSREDIGSPLHF. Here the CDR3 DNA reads TGTGCCACCAGCAGAGAGGACATCGGCTCACCCCTCCACTTT. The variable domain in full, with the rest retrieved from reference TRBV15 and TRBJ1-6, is DAMVIQNPRYQVTQFGKPVTLSCSQTLNHNVMYWYQQKSSQAPKLLFHYYDKDFNNEADTPDNFQSRRPNTSFCFLDIRSPGLGDTAMYLCATSREDIGSPLHFGNGTRLTVT.

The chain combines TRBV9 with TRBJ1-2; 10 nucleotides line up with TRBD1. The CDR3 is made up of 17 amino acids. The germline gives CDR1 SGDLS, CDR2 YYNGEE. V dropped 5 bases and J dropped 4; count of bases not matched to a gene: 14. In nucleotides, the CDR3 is TGTGCCAGCAGTTCGCCTCCGGGACAGGGGAATTTCTATGGCTACACCTTC. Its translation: CASSSPPGQGNFYGYTF.

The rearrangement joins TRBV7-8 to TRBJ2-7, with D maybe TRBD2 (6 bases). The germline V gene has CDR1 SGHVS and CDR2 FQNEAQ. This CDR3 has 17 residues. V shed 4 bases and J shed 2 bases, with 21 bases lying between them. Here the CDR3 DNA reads TGTGCCAGCAGCTCCCGTATTAAGAGCGGGCCTGCCTACGAGCAGTACTTC. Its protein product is CASSSRIKSGPAYEQYF.

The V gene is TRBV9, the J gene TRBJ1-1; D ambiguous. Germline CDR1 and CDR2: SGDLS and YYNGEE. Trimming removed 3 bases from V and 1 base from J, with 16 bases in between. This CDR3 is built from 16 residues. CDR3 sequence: CASSGVQGLTNTEAFF. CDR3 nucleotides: TGTGCCAGCAGCGGGGTCCAAGGACTCACGAACACTGAAGCTTTCTTT.

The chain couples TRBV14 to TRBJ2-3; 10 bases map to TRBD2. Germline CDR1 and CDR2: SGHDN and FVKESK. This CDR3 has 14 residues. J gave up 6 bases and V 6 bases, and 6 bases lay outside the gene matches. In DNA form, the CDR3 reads TGTGCCAGCAGAAGAGCGGGAGGGCCCGATACGCAGTATTTT. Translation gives CASRRAGGPDTQYF.

The CDR3 sequence is CASSLQGYNSPLHF. In nucleotides, the CDR3 is TGTGCCAGCAGCCTACAGGGATATAATTCACCCCTCCACTTT. V and J are TRBV7-3 and TRBJ1-6; weak D call: TRBD1 (6 bases). V dropped 5 bases and J dropped 4 bases, with 9 bases sitting between them. CDR3 size: 14 residues. Germline CDR1 SGHTA, CDR2 FQGTGA.

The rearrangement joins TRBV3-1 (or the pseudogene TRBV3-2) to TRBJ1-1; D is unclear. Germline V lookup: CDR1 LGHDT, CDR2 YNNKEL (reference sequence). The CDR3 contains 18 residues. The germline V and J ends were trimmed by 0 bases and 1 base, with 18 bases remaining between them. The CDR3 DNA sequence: TGTGCCAGCAGCCAAGATCACGTTGGAGGGCTGGAGAACACTGAAGCTTTCTTT. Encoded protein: CASSQDHVGGLENTEAFF.

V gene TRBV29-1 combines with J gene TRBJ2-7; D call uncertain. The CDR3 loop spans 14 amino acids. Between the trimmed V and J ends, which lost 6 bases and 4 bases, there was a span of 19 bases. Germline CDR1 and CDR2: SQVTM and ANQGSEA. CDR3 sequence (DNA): TGCAGCGTAACCTCCCAGGTGGGCAGTTACGAGCAGTACTTC. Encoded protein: CSVTSQVGSYEQYF.

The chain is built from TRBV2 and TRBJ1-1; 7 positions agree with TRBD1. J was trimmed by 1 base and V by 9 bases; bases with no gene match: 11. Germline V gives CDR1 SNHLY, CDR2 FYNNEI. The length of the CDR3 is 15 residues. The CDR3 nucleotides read TGTGCCAGTACGATTGCCGGGACAGCGAACACTGAAGCTTTCTTT. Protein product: CASTIAGTANTEAFF.

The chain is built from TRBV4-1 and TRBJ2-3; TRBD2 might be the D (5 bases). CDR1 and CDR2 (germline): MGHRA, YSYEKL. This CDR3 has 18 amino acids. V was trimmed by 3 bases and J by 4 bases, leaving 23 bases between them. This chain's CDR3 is CASSHLFRLDSGADTQYF. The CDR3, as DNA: TGCGCCAGCAGCCACCTCTTTAGGCTGGACTCTGGCGCAGATACGCAGTATTTT.

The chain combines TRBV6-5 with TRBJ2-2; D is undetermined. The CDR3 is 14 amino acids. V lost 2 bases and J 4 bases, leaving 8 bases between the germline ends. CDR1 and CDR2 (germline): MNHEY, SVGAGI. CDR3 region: CASSYILSTGELFF. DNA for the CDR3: TGTGCCAGCAGTTACATCCTGAGCACCGGGGAGCTGTTTTTT.